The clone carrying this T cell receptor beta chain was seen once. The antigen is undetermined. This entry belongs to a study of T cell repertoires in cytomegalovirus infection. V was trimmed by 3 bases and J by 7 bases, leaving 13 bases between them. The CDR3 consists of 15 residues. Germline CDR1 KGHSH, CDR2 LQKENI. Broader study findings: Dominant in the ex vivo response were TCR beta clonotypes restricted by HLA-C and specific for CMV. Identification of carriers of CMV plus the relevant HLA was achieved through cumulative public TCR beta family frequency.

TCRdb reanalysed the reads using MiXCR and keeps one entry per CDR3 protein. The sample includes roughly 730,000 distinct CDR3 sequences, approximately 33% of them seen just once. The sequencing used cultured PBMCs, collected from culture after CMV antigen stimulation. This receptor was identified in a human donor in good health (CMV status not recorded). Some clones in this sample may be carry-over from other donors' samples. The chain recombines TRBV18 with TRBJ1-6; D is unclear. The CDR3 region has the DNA TGTGCCAGCTCACCGCTGGAAGGATACAATTCACCCCTCCACTTT. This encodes CASSPLEGYNSPLHF.